Listed below are T cell receptor beta chains from one sample, sequenced in a study of CD8 T cells in cerebrospinal fluid in Alzheimer's disease. Using the 10x single-cell sequencing reads, TCRdb records one entry per CDR3 protein without DNA. Its table records roughly 540 distinct CDR3 sequences. What was sequenced was cerebrospinal fluid. The receptors were sampled from a human donor with Alzheimer's disease. The CDR3 runs from the conserved cysteine through the conserved F or W. The size entry is marked missing in some rows and otherwise reads once, few, many or a size class.

j_call: TRBJ2-5; v_call: TRBV10-3; clone_size: -; cdr3_aa: CAISESTEVRETQYF
j_call: TRBJ2-5; v_call: TRBV20-1; clone_size: medium-sized; cdr3_aa: CSAKTVQETQYF
j_call: TRBJ2-3; v_call: TRBV6-5; clone_size: large; cdr3_aa: CASSRDRASTDTQYF
j_call: TRBJ2-5; v_call: TRBV7-9; clone_size: -; cdr3_aa: CASSEDRGRGTQYF
j_call: TRBJ2-7; v_call: TRBV3-1; clone_size: -; cdr3_aa: CASSPQVAGDYEQHF
j_call: TRBJ2-5; v_call: TRBV5-1; clone_size: large; cdr3_aa: CASSFTSLETQYF
j_call: TRBJ1-2; v_call: TRBV27; clone_size: large; cdr3_aa: CASSSHGTAISNGYTF
j_call: TRBJ1-6; v_call: TRBV20-1; clone_size: medium-sized; cdr3_aa: CTAGSPNSPLHF
j_call: TRBJ1-1; v_call: TRBV6-2/TRBV6-3; clone_size: large; cdr3_aa: CASSNRNTEAFF
j_call: TRBJ2-3; v_call: TRBV9; clone_size: medium-sized; cdr3_aa: CASSVQDPTTDTQYF
j_call: TRBJ2-1; v_call: TRBV11-2; clone_size: large; cdr3_aa: CASSFADSLNEQFF
j_call: TRBJ2-5; v_call: TRBV29-1; clone_size: large; cdr3_aa: CSVGFQGSETQYF
j_call: TRBJ1-6; v_call: TRBV6-5; clone_size: -; cdr3_aa: CASSAPGESSPLHF
j_call: TRBJ2-3; v_call: TRBV9; clone_size: -; cdr3_aa: CASSDTSGGGTDTQYF
j_call: TRBJ1-2; v_call: TRBV6-5; clone_size: -; cdr3_aa: CASKEANYGYTF
j_call: TRBJ1-4; v_call: TRBV10-2; clone_size: -; cdr3_aa: CASSERGSEKLFF
j_call: TRBJ1-1; v_call: TRBV29-1; clone_size: -; cdr3_aa: CSVGGLPTEAFF
j_call: TRBJ1-2; v_call: TRBV12-3/TRBV12-4; clone_size: medium-sized; cdr3_aa: CASSPGQDYGYTF